The 18 T cell receptor beta chains below were found in one sample sequenced in a study of STAT3 mutations in large granular lymphocyte leukemia. Sequencing used immunoSEQ multiplex PCR; TCRdb keeps in-frame clones, though not all of them. The data show 15,000 to 20,000 clones, about four fifths seen once. These receptors are not linked to any known antigen. Study results and caveats: Every T-cell large granular lymphocyte leukemia patient had at least one immunodominant TCR beta clonotype.

The material sequenced was peripheral blood mononuclear cells. The receptors shown here come from a man aged 50 to 59 with T-cell large granular lymphocyte leukemia. Some clones in this sample may be carry-over from other donors' samples.

The chain uses TRBV29-1 and TRBJ1-2, with TRBD1 matching 8 bases. This CDR3 has 14 amino acids. Per the germline V gene, CDR1 is SQVTM and CDR2 is ANQGSEA. V was clipped by 0 bases and J by 4 bases; unmatched bases: 4. DNA for the CDR3: TGCAGCGTTGAAGAAAACAGGGGGGGCTATGGCTACACCTTC. This sequence encodes CSVEENRGGYGYTF.

The V and J genes are TRBV19 and TRBJ1-2; D gene unclear. V lost 10 bases to trimming and J lost 3 bases, with 21 bases between them. In germline, CDR1 is LNHDA, CDR2 SQIVND (reference sequence). The CDR3 is made up of 15 amino acids. The chain's CDR3 is CATFTQVGLHYGYTF. The DNA for the CDR3 is TGTGCCACTTTCACCCAGGTGGGATTGCACTATGGCTACACCTTC. Filled out from reference TRBV19 and TRBJ1-2, the complete variable domain reads DGGITQSPKYLFRKEGQNVTLSCEQNLNHDAMYWYRQDPGQGLRLIYYSQIVNDFQKGDIAEGYSVSREKKESFPLTVTSAQKNPTAFYLCATFTQVGLHYGYTFGSGTRLTVV.

V and J are TRBV5-4 and TRBJ2-7; possible D gene TRBD2, 6 bases. Per the germline V gene, CDR1 is SGHNT and CDR2 is YYREEE (reference sequence). The CDR3 is 15 amino acids. Trimming cost V 0 bases and J 1 base, with 11 bases left between them. CDR3 in amino acids: CASSLAPGGSYEQYF. Written as DNA, the CDR3 is TGTGCCAGCAGCTTGGCCCCAGGAGGGTCCTACGAGCAGTACTTC.

V is TRBV7-8 and J is TRBJ1-1; D gene unclear. Trimming took off 1 base at V and 1 base at J, with 7 bases between the two ends. The CDR3 is made up of 14 amino acids. Germline CDR1 and CDR2: SGHVS and FQNEAQ. The CDR3 is CASSLVSGNTEAFF. CDR3 sequence (DNA): TGTGCCAGCAGCTTAGTTTCCGGGAACACTGAAGCTTTCTTT.

Written as DNA, the CDR3 is TGTGCCAGCAGTCTCAGACATACCAATCAGCCCCAGCATTTT. This encodes CASSLRHTNQPQHF. The chain recombines TRBV27 with TRBJ1-5, with D uncertain. Trimming pared 5 bases from V and 3 bases from J, leaving 11 bases between. Germline CDR1 and CDR2: MNHEY and SMNVEV (reference sequence). This CDR3 is built from 14 residues.

This clone was recorded only once. The CDR3 DNA sequence: TGTGCCAGCAGTGCGCAGCAAAATCAGCCCCAGCATTTT. Translated, it gives CASSAQQNQPQHF. This rearrangement joins TRBV6-5 to TRBJ1-5; D call uncertain. Per the germline V gene, CDR1 is MNHEY and CDR2 is SVGAGI. The V end was cut by 5 bases, the J end by 4 bases, with 9 bases between. The CDR3 is 13 amino acids.

This clone came up once. This chain uses TRBV18 with TRBJ1-2; D might be TRBD1 (5 bases). There are 13 residues in the CDR3. Germline CDR1 and CDR2: KGHSH and LQKENI. V lost 3 bases to trimming and J lost 7 bases, with 12 bases between them. CDR3 in amino acids: CASSPGQGGGYTF. CDR3 nucleotide sequence: TGTGCCAGCTCACCTGGGCAGGGAGGTGGCTACACCTTC.

The chain uses TRBV4-3 and TRBJ1-2, with D hard to call. This CDR3 is built from 13 residues. Per germline, CDR1 LGHNA and CDR2 YSLEER. V lost 4 bases and J lost 4, with 10 bases in between. CDR3 region: CASSPDGSYGYTF. The CDR3 DNA follows: TGCGCCAGCAGCCCGGACGGTTCCTATGGCTACACCTTC.

The chain couples TRBV4-1 to TRBJ2-7; tentatively, D is TRBD1 or TRBD2 (6 bases each). The CDR3 covers 15 residues. Germline values: CDR1 MGHRA, CDR2 YSYEKL. Trimming took 2 bases from V and 3 from J, leaving 14 bases between them. The CDR3 DNA is TGCGCCAGCAGCCAAATGGGGGGCGGAATCTACGAGCAGTACTTC. Translating gives CASSQMGGGIYEQYF.

The chain joins TRBV5-5 to TRBJ1-2; no definite D call. The V gene's germline CDR1 is SGHKS and CDR2 YYEKEE (reference sequence). The CDR3 length is 16 residues. V lost 4 bases, J lost 4 bases, and 20 bases lay in between. In DNA, the CDR3 is TGTGCCAGCAGCCGCGAGGTCGGGGAGGCTGGCTATGGCTACACCTTC. This translates into CASSREVGEAGYGYTF.

The chain links TRBV4-1 to TRBJ1-3, with D possibly TRBD1 on 5 matching bases. Trimming took 0 bases from V and 4 from J, leaving 10 bases between them. The CDR3 spans 15 residues. Germline V gene sequence: CDR1 MGHRA, CDR2 YSYEKL. CDR3 protein: CASSQERRGGNTIYF. In nucleotides, the CDR3 is TGCGCCAGCAGCCAAGAGAGACGGGGCGGAAACACCATATATTTT.

The rearrangement uses TRBV27 and TRBJ2-7, with D perhaps being TRBD1 or TRBD2 (6 bases each). V was pared by 3 bases and J by 4 bases, with 16 bases between. The CDR3 consists of 15 residues. CDR1 and CDR2 (germline): MNHEY, SMNVEV (reference sequence). Written as DNA, the CDR3 is TGTGCCAGCAGTTTGAGGGGGGCCAACCCATACGAGCAGTACTTC. Protein: CASSLRGANPYEQYF.

This clone was detected only once. The chain joins TRBV18 to TRBJ2-7; a weak D match, TRBD1 (6 bases). The V gene lost 2 bases and the J gene lost 6 bases, with 17 bases spanning the gap. The CDR3 runs 15 residues. Germline-derived CDR1 and CDR2 are KGHSH and LQKENI. The CDR3: CASSPGGLRLSEQYF. CDR3 coding DNA: TGTGCCAGCTCACCAGGGGGCCTGAGACTATCCGAGCAGTACTTC. Variable domain in full (rest from reference TRBV18 and TRBJ2-7): NAGVMQNPRHLVRRRGQEARLRCSPMKGHSHVYWYRQLPEEGLKFMVYLQKENIIDESGMPKERFSAEFPKEGPSILRIQQVVRGDSAAYFCASSPGGLRLSEQYFGPGTRLTVT.

The V and J genes are TRBV2 and TRBJ1-4, with a tentative D call TRBD1 (5 bases). The CDR3 has 13 residues. The V end was cut by 8 bases, the J end by 10 bases, with 17 bases between. CDR1 and CDR2 (germline): SNHLY, FYNNEI. Here the CDR3 reads CASRWDGRGKLFF. The CDR3 DNA reads TGTGCCAGCCGATGGGACGGGCGGGGAAAACTGTTTTTT.

The V call is TRBV30, the J call TRBJ1-2; D gene ambiguous. V lost 5 bases to trimming and J lost 4 bases, with 20 bases between them. The CDR3 contains 15 residues. From germline, CDR1 is GTSNPN and CDR2 SVGIG (reference sequence). The CDR3 region is CAWVVEGYRGYGYTF. CDR3 nucleotide sequence: TGTGCCTGGGTGGTGGAGGGATACCGGGGCTATGGCTACACCTTC.

The gene calls are TRBV5-6 and TRBJ1-5, with TRBD1 as a possible D gene (6 bases). The CDR3 is made up of 16 amino acids. Germline V gene data show CDR1 as SGHDT and CDR2 as YYEEEE. With 3 bases removed from V and 0 bases from J, the gap between germline ends came to 13 bases. CDR3 nucleotides: TGTGCCAGCAGCTCCGCAACAGGGATTAGCAATCAGCCCCAGCATTTT. Protein: CASSSATGISNQPQHF.

The J gene is TRBJ1-5, the V gene TRBV15; no clear D. The CDR3 loop spans 15 amino acids. The V and J ends lost 0 bases and 11 bases respectively, with 17 bases between them. Germline lookup yields CDR1 LNHNV and CDR2 YYDKDF (reference sequence). The CDR3 nucleotides read TGTGCCACCAGCAGAGAGGGAACGCGGCGATCGGCCCAGCATTTT. Translation: CATSREGTRRSAQHF.

The chain joins TRBV7-9 to TRBJ2-1, with 9 bases aligning to TRBD2. In germline, CDR1 is SEHNR, CDR2 FQNEAQ (reference sequence). V gave up 5 bases and J gave up 4 bases; unmatched junction bases: 12. The CDR3 sequence is 17 residues long. The CDR3 loop reads CASSPPLRLAAYNEQFF. The CDR3, as DNA: TGTGCCAGCAGCCCCCCCCTAAGACTAGCGGCGTACAATGAGCAGTTCTTC.